These 20 T cell receptor beta chains were all obtained from the same sample, sequenced in a study of human T cells and chemical hapten exposure. The library attached unique molecular identifiers to individual cDNA molecules. A single record per CDR3 protein comes from TCRdb applying MiXCR to the reads. The repertoire includes about 120,000 distinct CDR3 sequences, approximately 9.3% of them detected once, and around 1.4% sits in the top ten. It was unfractionated whole blood from which total RNA was extracted. Sequencing was performed on whole blood. Receptors were obtained from a human donor in good health. Some clones in this sample may be carry-over from other donors' samples.

The chain has TRBV29-1 and TRBJ2-5; maybe TRBD1 (7 bases). The CDR3 has 16 amino acids. CDR1 SQVTM and CDR2 ANQGSEA come from the germline V gene. The V and J ends lost 0 bases and 1 base respectively, with 15 bases between them. CDR3 in amino acids: CSVEDVEGAPQETQYF. As DNA, the CDR3 is TGCAGCGTTGAAGATGTGGAGGGGGCGCCCCAAGAGACCCAGTACTTC.

This clonotype appeared a single time. The chain employs TRBV20-1 and TRBJ2-7, with 11 bases aligning to TRBD1. Germline assignment: CDR1 DFQATT and CDR2 SNEGSKA (reference sequence). V was pared by 6 bases and J by 2 bases, with 9 bases of the junction left unmatched. This CDR3 region has 15 residues. CDR3 sequence: CSAQKGTGGPYEQYF. The CDR3 region has the DNA TGCAGTGCCCAGAAAGGGACAGGGGGACCCTACGAGCAGTACTTC.

This clonotype has just a few counts. The CDR3 spells CASSVPTSGSVNEQFF. The CDR3 nucleotides read TGCGCCAGCAGCGTCCCGACTAGCGGGAGTGTCAATGAGCAGTTCTTC. The chain has TRBV5-1 and TRBJ2-1; 12 nucleotides match TRBD2. The ends lost 4 bases at V and 6 bases at J; junction bases unmatched: 8. The length of the CDR3 is 16 residues. In germline, CDR1 is SGHRS, CDR2 YFSETQ.

The sample holds many counts of this clonotype. This rearrangement joins TRBV19 to TRBJ1-3; 9 nucleotides match TRBD1. Germline V CDR1 and CDR2: LNHDA, SQIVND (reference sequence). The CDR3 runs to 17 residues. V dropped 3 bases and J dropped 0; count of bases not matched to a gene: 6. The CDR3 protein is CASSIRTGAHSGNTIYF. The CDR3 coding sequence is TGTGCCAGTAGTATCCGGACAGGGGCTCACTCTGGAAACACCATATATTTT.

This clonotype came up a few times. This rearrangement joins TRBV6-1 to TRBJ2-3; no firm D call. V lost 3 bases and J lost 3, with 16 bases in between. The CDR3 is made up of 16 amino acids. Germline V gene data show CDR1 as MNHNS and CDR2 as SASEGT. Written as DNA, the CDR3 is TGTGCCAGCAGTGATATTAGTTCTCCCGTAACAGATACGCAGTATTTT. This gives the protein CASSDISSPVTDTQYF.

This clonotype was detected many times. This chain joins TRBV10-3 and TRBJ2-2, with 10 bases that match TRBD1. Germline V gene lookup returns CDR1 ENHRY and CDR2 SYGVKD. CDR3 length equals 14 residues. Trimming cost V 9 bases and J 1 base; bases outside gene matches: 2. CDR3: CAIGDRGNTGELFF. CDR3 DNA: TGTGCCATAGGGGACAGGGGGAACACCGGGGAGCTGTTTTTT.

The chain couples TRBV12-3 or TRBV12-4 to TRBJ2-1; D is perhaps TRBD1 (5 bases). The CDR3 runs to 15 residues. Trimming pared 6 bases from V and 2 bases from J, leaving 14 bases between. In nucleotides, the CDR3 is TGTGCCAGCAGGGCCCAGGGTGTTCCCTACAATGAGCAGTTCTTC. It yields the protein CASRAQGVPYNEQFF.

This clonotype showed up just a few times. This chain connects TRBV5-4 to TRBJ2-5; D possibly corresponds to TRBD1 (6 bases). V was shortened by 1 base and J by 2 bases, with 9 bases between the two germline ends. Germline CDR1 and CDR2: SGHNT and YYREEE (reference sequence). CDR3 length: 14 amino acids. The CDR3 DNA reads as TGTGCCAGCAGCTTGTACGGACAGCAAGAGACCCAGTACTTC. Protein sequence: CASSLYGQQETQYF. Drawing the rest from reference TRBV5-4 and TRBJ2-5, the complete variable domain is ETGVTQSPTHLIKTRGQQVTLRCSSQSGHNTVSWYQQALGQGPQFIFQYYREEENGRGNFPPRFSGLQFPNYSSELNVNALELDDSALYLCASSLYGQQETQYFGPGTRLLVL.

This clonotype has a handful of counts. This rearrangement joins TRBV6-6 to TRBJ2-1; TRBD1 might be the D (6 bases). Between the trimmed V and J ends, which lost 4 bases and 2 bases, there was a span of 12 bases. This CDR3 has 15 residues. Germline lookup yields CDR1 MNHNY and CDR2 SVGAGI (reference sequence). CDR3 bases: TGTGCCAGCAGTTCCACAGGGTCAACCTACAATGAGCAGTTCTTC. It codes for CASSSTGSTYNEQFF.

This clonotype was recorded a few times. V is TRBV20-1 and J is TRBJ1-3, with D maybe TRBD1 (6 bases). The CDR3 is 15 amino acids. CDR1 is DFQATT, CDR2 SNEGSKA, per germline (reference sequence). V lost 2 bases and J lost 0, with 11 bases in between. The CDR3 nucleotides are TGCAGTGCTAGATACAGGGCCCTCTCTGGAAACACCATATATTTT. Its protein is CSARYRALSGNTIYF.

This clonotype was seen at least ten times. The DNA for the CDR3 is TGTGCCAGCAGCAAACGCTCAGAAGCTTTCTTT. Amino acids: CASSKRSEAFF. The genes are TRBV21-1 and TRBJ1-1. TRBV21-1 counts as a pseudogene. This CDR3 has 11 amino acids.

This chain links TRBV9 with TRBJ2-7; 8 bases map to TRBD1. Trimming took 0 bases from V and 5 from J; bases not matched to a gene: 4. Germline V gene sequence: CDR1 SGDLS, CDR2 YYNGEE. The CDR3 runs 14 residues. As DNA, the CDR3 is TGTGCCAGCAGCGTAGAGTGGACAGGGAACGAGCAGTACTTC. Protein product: CASSVEWTGNEQYF.

This clonotype has a handful of counts. This rearrangement joins TRBV12-3 or TRBV12-4 to TRBJ2-1; TRBD1 is a possible D gene (5 bases). Trimming removed 5 bases at V and 4 bases at J, with 9 bases between. This CDR3 spans 13 amino acids. CDR3 nucleotide sequence: TGTGCCAGCAGTCGAAGACAGTACAATGAGCAGTTCTTC. It yields the protein CASSRRQYNEQFF.

There are many counts of this clonotype. This chain uses TRBV29-1 with TRBJ1-3, with 9 bases matching TRBD1. Germline assignment: CDR1 SQVTM and CDR2 ANQGSEA. There are 13 residues in the CDR3. V lost 6 bases, J lost 4 bases, and 4 bases stayed unmatched. The CDR3 reads CSVGTGSGNTIYF. The CDR3 DNA reads as TGCAGCGTCGGGACAGGGTCCGGAAACACCATATATTTT.

Ten or more counts support this clonotype. The rearrangement joins TRBV29-1 to TRBJ1-1, with TRBD1 identical over 7 bases. Germline V gene sequence: CDR1 SQVTM, CDR2 ANQGSEA. The J segment lost 5 bases and the V segment lost 7 bases, leaving 13 bases of the junction unmatched. The CDR3 is made up of 14 amino acids. CDR3: CSASNLGGQTEAFF. The CDR3 region has the DNA TGCAGCGCTAGCAACTTAGGGGGACAGACTGAAGCTTTCTTT.

This clonotype was recorded many times. The chain joins TRBV29-1 to TRBJ2-7; 7 nucleotides agree with TRBD1. CDR1 is SQVTM and CDR2 is ANQGSEA in the germline V gene. The CDR3 loop spans 14 amino acids. After removal of 5 bases from V and 0 bases from J, the junction contained 7 bases not matched to a gene. The CDR3 DNA is TGCAGCGTTCGAGGGGGCTCTAGCTCCTACGAGCAGTACTTC. Its protein is CSVRGGSSSYEQYF.

This clonotype has at least ten counts. The J gene is TRBJ1-5, the V gene TRBV5-4; 8 bases are a match to TRBD1. This CDR3 comprises 13 residues. Losses at the gene ends were 4 bases for V and 7 bases for J; bases not matched to a gene: 4. Germline V gives CDR1 SGHNT, CDR2 YYREEE (reference sequence). DNA for the CDR3: TGTGCCAGCAGCGTAGACAGGGGACAGCCCCAGCATTTT. Translating it yields CASSVDRGQPQHF.

This clonotype was seen a handful of times. The genes are TRBV7-8 and TRBJ1-5; perhaps TRBD1 as D (6 bases). In germline, CDR1 is SGHVS, CDR2 FQNEAQ. With 1 base removed from V and 9 bases from J, the gap between germline ends came to 19 bases. This CDR3 comprises 16 residues. CDR3 coding DNA: TGTGCCAGCAGCTTAGTGTCAGGGGCCCAGAAGGGGCCCCAGCATTTT. This sequence encodes CASSLVSGAQKGPQHF. The full variable domain, rest sourced from reference TRBV7-8 and TRBJ1-5, is GAGVSQSPRYKVAKRGQDVALRCDPISGHVSLFWYQQALGQGPEFLTYFQNEAQLDKSGLPSDRFFAERPEGSVSTLKIQRTQQEDSAVYLCASSLVSGAQKGPQHFGDGTRLSIL.

This clonotype was found many times. The chain uses TRBV7-6 and TRBJ2-3; 10 nucleotides align to TRBD2. Germline CDR1 SGHVS, CDR2 FNYEAQ. The CDR3 covers 17 residues. The ends lost 4 bases at V and 4 bases at J; junction bases unmatched: 11. The CDR3 loop reads CASSSGQAGGGADTQYF. The DNA for the CDR3 is TGTGCCAGCAGCTCGGGACAAGCGGGAGGGGGGGCAGATACGCAGTATTTT.

The chain combines TRBV20-1 with TRBJ1-5; D uncertain. Per the germline V gene, CDR1 is DFQATT and CDR2 is SNEGSKA (reference sequence). V was cut by 3 bases and J by 9 bases, with 21 bases left in between. CDR3 length: 15 residues. CDR3 residues: CSAREGIQSVGPQHF. The CDR3 bases are TGCAGTGCTAGGGAGGGAATACAATCAGTGGGGCCCCAGCATTTT.